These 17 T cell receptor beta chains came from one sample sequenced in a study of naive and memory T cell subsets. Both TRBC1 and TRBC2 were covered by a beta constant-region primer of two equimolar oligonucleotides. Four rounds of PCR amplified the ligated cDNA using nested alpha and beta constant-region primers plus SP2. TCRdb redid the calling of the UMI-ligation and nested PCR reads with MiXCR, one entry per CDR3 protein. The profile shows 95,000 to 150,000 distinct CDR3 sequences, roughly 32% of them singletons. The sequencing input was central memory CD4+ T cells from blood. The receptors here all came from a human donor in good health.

The CDR3 sequence: CASKRDGNSNTEAFF. In nucleotides, the CDR3 is TGCGCCAGCAAACGGGACGGGAATTCGAACACTGAAGCTTTCTTT. The chain links TRBV5-1 to TRBJ1-1; D perhaps matches TRBD1 (5 bases). This CDR3 is built from 15 residues. Germline V gives CDR1 SGHRS, CDR2 YFSETQ. V lost 6 bases and J 1 base, leaving 16 bases between the germline ends.

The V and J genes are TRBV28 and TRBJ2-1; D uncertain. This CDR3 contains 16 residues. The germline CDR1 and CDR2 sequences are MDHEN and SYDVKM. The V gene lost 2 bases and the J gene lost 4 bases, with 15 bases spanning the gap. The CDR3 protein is CASSLAASGVYNEQFF. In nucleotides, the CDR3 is TGTGCCAGCAGTTTAGCCGCGAGTGGGGTTTACAATGAGCAGTTCTTC.

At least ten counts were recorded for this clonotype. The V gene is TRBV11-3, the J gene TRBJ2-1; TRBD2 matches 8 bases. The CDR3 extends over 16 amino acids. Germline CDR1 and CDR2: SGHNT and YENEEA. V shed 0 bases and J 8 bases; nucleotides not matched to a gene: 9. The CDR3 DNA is TGTGCCAGCAGCTTAGAAGGTCGGGAGGGCCGGGATGAGCAGTTCTTC. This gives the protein CASSLEGREGRDEQFF.

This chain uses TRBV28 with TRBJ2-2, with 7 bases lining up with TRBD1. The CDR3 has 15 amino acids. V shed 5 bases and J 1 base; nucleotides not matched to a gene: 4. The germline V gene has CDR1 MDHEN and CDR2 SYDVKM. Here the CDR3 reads CASSRTGWNTGELFF. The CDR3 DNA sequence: TGTGCCAGCAGTAGGACAGGTTGGAACACCGGGGAGCTGTTTTTT.

This CDR3 reads CSARISGVGSYNEQFF. The DNA of the CDR3 is TGCAGTGCTCGAATTAGCGGGGTAGGGTCCTACAATGAGCAGTTCTTC. The chain recombines TRBV20-1 with TRBJ2-1, with 8 bases fitting TRBD2. CDR1 and CDR2 from the germline V gene are DFQATT and SNEGSKA (reference sequence). The CDR3 length is 16 residues. V gave up 5 bases and J gave up 1 base; unmatched junction bases: 10.

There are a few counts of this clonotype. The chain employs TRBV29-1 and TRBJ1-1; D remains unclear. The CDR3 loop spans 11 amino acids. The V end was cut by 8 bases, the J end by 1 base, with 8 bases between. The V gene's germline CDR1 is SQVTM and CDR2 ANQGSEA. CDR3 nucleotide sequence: TGCAGCTACGGTAGGAACACTGAAGCTTTCTTT. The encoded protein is CSYGRNTEAFF.

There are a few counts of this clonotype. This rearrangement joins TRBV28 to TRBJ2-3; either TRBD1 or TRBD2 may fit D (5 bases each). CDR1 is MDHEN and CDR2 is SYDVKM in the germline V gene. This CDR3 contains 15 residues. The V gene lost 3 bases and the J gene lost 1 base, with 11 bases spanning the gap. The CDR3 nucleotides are TGTGCCAGCAGTTTGGGGGTTGAGGGCACAGATACGCAGTATTTT. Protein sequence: CASSLGVEGTDTQYF.

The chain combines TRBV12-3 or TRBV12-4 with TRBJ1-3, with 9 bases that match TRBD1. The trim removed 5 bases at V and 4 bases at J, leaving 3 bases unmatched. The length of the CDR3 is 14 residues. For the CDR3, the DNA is TGTGCCAGCAGTCAACAGGGGGCAGGAAACACCATATATTTT. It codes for CASSQQGAGNTIYF.

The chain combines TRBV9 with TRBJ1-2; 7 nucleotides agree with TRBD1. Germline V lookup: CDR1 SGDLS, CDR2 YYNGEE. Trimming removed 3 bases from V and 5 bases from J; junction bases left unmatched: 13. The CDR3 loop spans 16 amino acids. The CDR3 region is CASSGGQPGLPYGYTF. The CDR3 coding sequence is TGTGCCAGCAGCGGGGGACAGCCCGGGCTCCCTTATGGCTACACCTTC.

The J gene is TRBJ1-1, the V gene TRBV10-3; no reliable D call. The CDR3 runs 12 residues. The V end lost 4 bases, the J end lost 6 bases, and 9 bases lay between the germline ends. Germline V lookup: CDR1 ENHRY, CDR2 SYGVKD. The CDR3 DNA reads TGTGCCATCAGTGCGGGCGTAGCTGAAGCTTTCTTT. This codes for CAISAGVAEAFF.

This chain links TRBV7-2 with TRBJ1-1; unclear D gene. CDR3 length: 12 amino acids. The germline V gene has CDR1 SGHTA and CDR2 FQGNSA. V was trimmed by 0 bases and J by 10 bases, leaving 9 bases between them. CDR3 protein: CASSLARSGAFF. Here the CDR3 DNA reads TGTGCCAGCAGCTTAGCGCGGAGTGGAGCTTTCTTT. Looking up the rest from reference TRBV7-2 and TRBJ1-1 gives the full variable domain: GAGVSQSPSNKVTEKGKDVELRCDPISGHTALYWYRQSLGQGLEFLIYFQGNSAPDKSGLPSDRFSAERTGGSVSTLTIQRTQQEDSAVYLCASSLARSGAFFGQGTRLTVV.

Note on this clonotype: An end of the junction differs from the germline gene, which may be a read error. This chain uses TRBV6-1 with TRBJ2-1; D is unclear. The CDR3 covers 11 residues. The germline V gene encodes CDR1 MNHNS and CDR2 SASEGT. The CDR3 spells CASSQAIAQFF. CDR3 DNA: TGTGCCAGCAGTCAAGCGATTGCGCAGTTCTTC.

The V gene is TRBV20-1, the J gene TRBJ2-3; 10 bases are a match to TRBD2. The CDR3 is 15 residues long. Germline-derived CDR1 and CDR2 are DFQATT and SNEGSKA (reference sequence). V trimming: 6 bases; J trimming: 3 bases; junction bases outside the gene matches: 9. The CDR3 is CSALNSGRNTDTQYF. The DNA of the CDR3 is TGCAGTGCCCTGAATAGCGGGAGGAATACAGATACGCAGTATTTT.

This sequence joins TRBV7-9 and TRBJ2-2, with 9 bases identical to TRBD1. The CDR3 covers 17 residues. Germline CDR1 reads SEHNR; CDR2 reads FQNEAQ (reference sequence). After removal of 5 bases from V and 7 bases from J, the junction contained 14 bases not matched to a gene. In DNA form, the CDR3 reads TGTGCCAGCAGCCCCCACCCCCGGACAGGGGTGAACGGGGAGCTGTTTTTT. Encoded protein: CASSPHPRTGVNGELFF.

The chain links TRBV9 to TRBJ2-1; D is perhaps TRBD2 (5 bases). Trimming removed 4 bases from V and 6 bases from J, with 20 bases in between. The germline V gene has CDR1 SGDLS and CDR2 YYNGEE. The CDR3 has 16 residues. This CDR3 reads CASSPGDGGRLNEQFF. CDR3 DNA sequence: TGTGCCAGCAGCCCCGGGGATGGTGGGAGACTCAATGAGCAGTTCTTC.

The CDR3, as DNA: TGCGCCAGCAGCTTGACCCAGACAGGGAACGGGGAGCTGTTTTTT. Residues: CASSLTQTGNGELFF. The chain couples TRBV5-1 to TRBJ2-2; TRBD1 agrees at 7 bases. Germline CDR1 and CDR2: SGHRS and YFSETQ. The trim removed 1 base at V and 7 bases at J, leaving 7 bases unmatched. The length of the CDR3 is 15 residues.

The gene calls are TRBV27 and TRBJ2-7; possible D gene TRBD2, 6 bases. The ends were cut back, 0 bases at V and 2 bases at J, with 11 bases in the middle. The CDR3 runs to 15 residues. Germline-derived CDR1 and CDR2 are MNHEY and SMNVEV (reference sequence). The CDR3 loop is CASSLSRGKTYEQYF. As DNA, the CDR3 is TGTGCCAGCAGTTTATCCCGGGGGAAAACCTACGAGCAGTACTTC.